The clone carrying this TCR beta chain was counted a single time. This specimen belongs to a study of blood T cell repertoires in COVID-19. Original analysis: Reference gene primers were amplified, and this amplification served to estimate nucleated cell counts. This table comes from immunoSEQ multiplex PCR, and its TCRdb copy is limited to in-frame clones, with some not included. The D gene and trimming were derived from the DNA, and the V and J assignments and clone size from that table. The sample shows 55,000 to 75,000 clones, about 81% of them seen only once. V dropped 5 bases and J dropped 1; count of bases not matched to a gene: 5. Germline CDR1 and CDR2: LNHDA and SQIVND (reference sequence). This CDR3 is 17 amino acids long.

This chain uses TRBV19 with TRBJ2-1, with 13 bases matching TRBD2. The sequence derives from an elderly man with acute or convalescent COVID-19. The sequenced sample was peripheral blood. The CDR3 sequence: CASSLRLAGGSYNEQFF. In DNA, the CDR3 is TGTGCCAGTAGTCTTAGACTAGCGGGGGGATCCTACAATGAGCAGTTCTTC. Full variable domain (missing parts from reference TRBV19 and TRBJ2-1): DGGITQSPKYLFRKEGQNVTLSCEQNLNHDAMYWYRQDPGQGLRLIYYSQIVNDFQKGDIAEGYSVSREKKESFPLTVTSAQKNPTAFYLCASSLRLAGGSYNEQFFGPGTRLTVL.